These T cell receptor beta chains were read from a single sample in a study of T cells in Graves' hyperthyroidism and ophthalmopathy. TCRdb re-analysed the multiplex PCR reads in MiXCR, keeping a single row per CDR3 protein. Among 380,000 or so distinct CDR3 sequences listed, 19% were seen once. Input material: blood. Receptors were obtained from a young woman with Graves' hyperthyroidism. Each CDR3 is given with its conserved first and last residue. The order of the fields is J gene, clone size, D gene, V gene, CDR3 DNA, CDR3 protein. A D gene is named only where the DNA matches it firmly. Each size is how often the clone was seen (once, few, many) or a class if it is expanded.

>TRBJ1-5|many|.|TRBV28
TGTGCCAGCAGTTTCCGGGCCAGGAGTAATCAGCCCCAGCATTTT
CASSFRARSNQPQHF
>TRBJ1-1|many|.|TRBV4-1
TGCGCCAGCAGCCAAGAGGGCTGGGACACTGAAGCTTTCTTT
CASSQEGWDTEAFF
>TRBJ1-3|few|.|TRBV11-2
TGTGCCAGCAGCTTAGGACAGAGCGCTGGAAACACCATATATTTT
CASSLGQSAGNTIYF
>TRBJ1-2|many|.|TRBV7-9
TGTGCCAGCAGCTTAGTGTCAGGCTCCAACTATGGCTACACCTTC
CASSLVSGSNYGYTF
>TRBJ1-1|many|TRBD1|TRBV2
TGTGCCAGCAGTGATGTGGGACAGGTCGTTCTGAAAGCTTTCTTT
CASSDVGQVVLKAFF
>TRBJ1-5|many|.|TRBV12-3/TRBV12-4
TGTGCCAGCACCGAGCGGGGAGAGGGCAATCAGCCCCAGCATTTT
CASTERGEGNQPQHF
>TRBJ2-7|many|.|TRBV27
TGTGCCAGCAGCTTAGACGGGCCAACAGGAGGGCAGTACTTC
CASSLDGPTGGQYF
>TRBJ2-7|many|.|TRBV20-1
TGCAGTGCCCGGAGACAGAACGAGCAGTACTTC
CSARRQNEQYF
>TRBJ1-1|many|.|TRBV5-1
TGCGCCAGCAGCCTATTGGGAGAAGGATACACTGAAGCTTTCTTT
CASSLLGEGYTEAFF
>TRBJ2-7|many|TRBD1|TRBV20-1
TGCAGTGCTAGGGACAGGGGACCCTACGAGCAGTACTTC
CSARDRGPYEQYF
>TRBJ1-1|many|TRBD1|TRBV30
TGTGCCTGGAGTCTTACAGGGGGCATGGGCACTGAAGCTTTCTTT
CAWSLTGGMGTEAFF
>TRBJ1-1|few|.|TRBV5-1
TGCGCCAGCAGCTTGGCAAGATTGGGGGACACTGAAGCTTTCTTT
CASSLARLGDTEAFF
>TRBJ2-2|few|TRBD2|TRBV10-1
TGCGCCAGCGGGGGAAGTGGCGGGGGAATGACCGGGGAGCTGTTTTTT
CASGGSGGGMTGELFF